This T cell receptor beta chain was sequenced in a study of Graves' ophthalmopathy and Graves' hyperthyroidism. The wider study: Before any treatment, peripheral blood was taken at the initial diagnosis.

Germline V gene sequence: CDR1 SGHTA, CDR2 FQGNSA. CDR3 length: 15 amino acids. About this clonotype itself: Relative to the germline gene, one junction end is altered; a read error may explain this.

Amplification from RNA transcripts yielded the TCR beta CDR3 regions. The first round was an RT-PCR with HTBI primers, and the second round was a multiplex PCR. MiXCR, applied by TCRdb to the multiplex PCR reads, yields one record per CDR3 protein. In the table there are over 200,000 distinct CDR3 sequences, just under 30% of which are singletons. Sample: peripheral blood. The TCR originated in a man in his fifties or sixties with Graves' ophthalmopathy. This chain links TRBV7-2 with TRBJ2-7; D is tentatively TRBD1 or TRBD2 (5 bases each). The DNA of the CDR3 is TGCGCCAGCAGCCTCACCTGGGGGAGCTCCTACGAGCAGTACTTC. Translating it yields CASSLTWGSSYEQYF.